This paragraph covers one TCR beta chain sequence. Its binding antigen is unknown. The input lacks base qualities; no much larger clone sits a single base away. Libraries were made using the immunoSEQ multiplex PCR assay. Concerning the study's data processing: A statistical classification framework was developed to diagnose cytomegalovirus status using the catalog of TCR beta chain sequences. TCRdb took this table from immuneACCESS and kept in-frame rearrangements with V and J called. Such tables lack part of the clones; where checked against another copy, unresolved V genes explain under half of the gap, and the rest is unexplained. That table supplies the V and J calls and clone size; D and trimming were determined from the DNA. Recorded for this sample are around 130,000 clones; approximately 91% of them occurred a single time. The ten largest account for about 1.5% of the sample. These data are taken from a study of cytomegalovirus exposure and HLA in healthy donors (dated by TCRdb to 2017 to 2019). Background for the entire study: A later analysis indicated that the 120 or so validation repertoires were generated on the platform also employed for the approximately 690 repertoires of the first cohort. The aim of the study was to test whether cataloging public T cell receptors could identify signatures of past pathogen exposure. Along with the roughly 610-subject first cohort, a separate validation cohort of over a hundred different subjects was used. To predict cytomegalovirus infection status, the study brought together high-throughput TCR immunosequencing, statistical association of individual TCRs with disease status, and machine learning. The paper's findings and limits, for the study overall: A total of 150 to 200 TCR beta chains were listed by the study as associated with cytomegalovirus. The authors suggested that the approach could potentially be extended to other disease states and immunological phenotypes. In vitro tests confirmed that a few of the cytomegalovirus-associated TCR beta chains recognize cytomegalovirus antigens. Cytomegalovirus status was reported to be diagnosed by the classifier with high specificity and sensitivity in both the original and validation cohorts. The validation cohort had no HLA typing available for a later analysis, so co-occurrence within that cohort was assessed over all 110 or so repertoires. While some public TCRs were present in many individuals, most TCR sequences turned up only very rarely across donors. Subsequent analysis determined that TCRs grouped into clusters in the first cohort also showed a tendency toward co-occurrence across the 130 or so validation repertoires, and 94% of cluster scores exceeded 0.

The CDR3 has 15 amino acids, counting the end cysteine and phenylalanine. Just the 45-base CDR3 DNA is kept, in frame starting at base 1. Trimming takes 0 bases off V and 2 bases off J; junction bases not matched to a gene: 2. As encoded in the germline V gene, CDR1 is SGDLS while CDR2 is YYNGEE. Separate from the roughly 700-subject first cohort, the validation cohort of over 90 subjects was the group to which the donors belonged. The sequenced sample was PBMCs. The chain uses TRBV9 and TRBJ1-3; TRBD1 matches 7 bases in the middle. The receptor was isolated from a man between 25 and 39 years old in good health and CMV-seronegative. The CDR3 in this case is CASSVGGGPGNTIYF. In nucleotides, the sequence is TGTGCCAGCAGCGTAGGAGGGGGCCCTGGAAACACCATATATTTT. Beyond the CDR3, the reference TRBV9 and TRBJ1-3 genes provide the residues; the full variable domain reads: DSGVTQTPKHLITATGQRVTLRCSPRSGDLSVYWYQQSLDQGLQFLIQYYNGEERAKGNILERFSAQQFPDLHSELNLSSLELGDSALYFCASSVGGGPGNTIYFGEGSWLTVV.